This T cell receptor beta chain was observed in a study of CD8 T cells in ankylosing spondylitis. This CDR3 contains 13 residues. Germline CDR1 SEHNR, CDR2 FQNEAQ (reference sequence). Trimming removed 2 bases from V and 6 bases from J, with 8 bases in between. The authors made TCR beta libraries by quantitative 5'-RACE with molecular barcodes. Using its own MiXCR run on the 5' RACE reads, TCRdb lists one record per CDR3 protein. The data show 750,000 to 850,000 distinct CDR3 sequences, 10% to 15% seen once. General study findings and limits: Clones tied to disease were said to be significantly enriched in matched ankylosing spondylitis synovial fluid. Reactive arthritis synovial fluid and blood previously showed some of these motif variants. The study identified a TCR beta motif of roughly eight highly homologous variants that appeared characteristic of ankylosing spondylitis blood.

There are a few counts of this clonotype. Antigen specificity is unknown. The receptor was derived from a male donor with ankylosing spondylitis. Sequenced sample: blood, either unsorted or a sorted T cell fraction (not recorded which). This chain uses TRBV7-9 with TRBJ2-1, with D uncertain. This chain's CDR3 is CASSLNVGNEQFF. CDR3 sequence (DNA): TGTGCCAGCAGCTTAAACGTCGGCAATGAGCAGTTCTTC.